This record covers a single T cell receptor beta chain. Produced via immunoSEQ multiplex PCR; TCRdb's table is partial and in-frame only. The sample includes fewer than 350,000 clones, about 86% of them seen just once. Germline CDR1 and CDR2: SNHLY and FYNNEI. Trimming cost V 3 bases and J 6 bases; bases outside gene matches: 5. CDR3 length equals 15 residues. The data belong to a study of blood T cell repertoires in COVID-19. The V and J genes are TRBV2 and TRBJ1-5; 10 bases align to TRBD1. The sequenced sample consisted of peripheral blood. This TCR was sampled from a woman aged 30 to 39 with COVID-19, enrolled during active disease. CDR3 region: CASSDGQGGIQPQHF. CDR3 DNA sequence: TGTGCCAGCAGTGACGGACAGGGGGGAATTCAGCCCCAGCATTTT.